The 17 T cell receptor beta chains given below trace back to one sample, sequenced in a study of CD8 T cells in Susac syndrome. Roughly 0.45 to 1 ug RNA was reverse transcribed with random hexamers. One entry per CDR3 protein results from TCRdb running MiXCR on the immunoSEQ multiplex PCR reads. The repertoire holds some 97,000 distinct CDR3 sequences, with 95% as singletons. Input material: CD8+ T cells from PBMCs. These TCRs come from a human donor with Susac syndrome.

The chain links TRBV4-1 to TRBJ2-5, with D maybe TRBD2 (6 bases). This CDR3 has 13 residues. V lost 1 base, J lost 5 bases, and 8 bases lay in between. CDR1 is MGHRA, CDR2 YSYEKL, per germline. The CDR3 bases are TGCGCCAGCAGCCAAGCCGGAGGGGAGACCCAGTACTTC. Protein: CASSQAGGETQYF.

In this sample, this clonotype turned up once. The chain joins TRBV2 to TRBJ1-2, with a tentative D call TRBD1 (6 bases). The CDR3 loop spans 13 amino acids. Trimming took 7 bases from V and 2 from J, leaving 11 bases between them. CDR1 SNHLY and CDR2 FYNNEI come from the germline V gene. Here the CDR3 reads CASTFTGNYGYTF. The CDR3 DNA reads as TGTGCCAGCACTTTCACAGGGAACTATGGCTACACCTTC.

V usage is TRBV27 and J usage is TRBJ2-7, with 7 bases lining up with TRBD2. Losses at the gene ends were 6 bases for V and 9 bases for J; bases not matched to a gene: 5. Looked up from germline, CDR1 is MNHEY and CDR2 is SMNVEV (reference sequence). The CDR3 is 11 amino acids. Here the CDR3 reads CASSRSGVQYF. CDR3 sequence (DNA): TGTGCCAGCAGCCGCAGCGGGGTGCAGTACTTC.

The chain carries TRBV29-1 and TRBJ2-7; 11 nucleotides align to TRBD2. V lost 6 bases to trimming and J lost 2 bases; unmatched junction nucleotides: 9. The germline V gene encodes CDR1 SQVTM and CDR2 ANQGSEA. This CDR3 contains 15 residues. The CDR3 region has the DNA TGCAGCGTGCGGGGGACTAGCGGAACGACCTACGAGCAGTACTTC. This gives the protein CSVRGTSGTTYEQYF.

V usage is TRBV13 and J usage is TRBJ2-1; 13 nucleotides align to TRBD2. In germline, CDR1 is PRHDT, CDR2 FYEKMQ (reference sequence). J gave up 4 bases and V 0 bases, and 3 bases lay outside the gene matches. The CDR3 has 17 amino acids. The CDR3 sequence: CASSLGGLAGPYNEQFF. The DNA for the CDR3 is TGTGCCAGCAGCTTAGGGGGACTAGCGGGGCCGTACAATGAGCAGTTCTTC.

This clonotype was recorded once. The CDR3 DNA sequence: TGCAGTGCTCCTAAAGCGGGGGGGCGGTACAATGAGCAGTTCTTC. It specifies CSAPKAGGRYNEQFF. V gene TRBV20-1 combines with J gene TRBJ2-1; 10 bases are shared with TRBD2. The CDR3 spans 15 residues. With V trimmed by 5 bases and J by 4 bases, 8 bases remained unmatched. The germline gives CDR1 DFQATT, CDR2 SNEGSKA (reference sequence).

The genes are TRBV20-1 and TRBJ1-2; D is perhaps TRBD1 (6 bases). V was trimmed by 3 bases and J by 7 bases, leaving 21 bases between them. The CDR3 is 15 residues long. CDR1 is DFQATT and CDR2 is SNEGSKA in the germline V gene (reference sequence). CDR3 residues: CSASGKARGDSGYTF. The CDR3, as DNA: TGCAGTGCTAGCGGTAAGGCCAGGGGAGACAGTGGCTACACCTTC.

The genes are TRBV6-5 and TRBJ1-2, with a possible D match to TRBD1 (5 bases). V gave up 0 bases and J gave up 3 bases, with 11 bases separating them. The V gene's germline CDR1 is MNHEY and CDR2 SVGAGI. The CDR3 length is 15 residues. This chain's CDR3 is CASSYSGEVYYGYTF. The CDR3 DNA sequence: TGTGCCAGCAGTTACTCAGGGGAAGTATACTATGGCTACACCTTC.

Remarks on this clonotype: A read error may produce the germline difference seen at one junction end. The chain is built from TRBV29-1 and TRBJ2-7; TRBD2 aligns across 7 bases. The length of the CDR3 is 13 residues. Germline V gene sequence: CDR1 SQVTM, CDR2 ANQGSEA. DNA of the CDR3: TGCGGCGTAATATCCGGGGGGAACTACGAGCAGTACTTC. Translated: CGVISGGNYEQYF.

A single count supports this clonotype. The chain uses TRBV5-1 and TRBJ2-4; no definite D call. The CDR3 extends over 14 amino acids. V lost 0 bases, J lost 3 bases, and 7 bases lay in between. Germline-derived CDR1 and CDR2 are SGHRS and YFSETQ. The CDR3 DNA is TGCGCCAGCAGCTTGGGGCCCAACAAAAACATTCAGTACTTC. Amino acid sequence: CASSLGPNKNIQYF. The full variable domain, with the rest looked up from reference TRBV5-1 and TRBJ2-4, is KAGVTQTPRYLIKTRGQQVTLSCSPISGHRSVSWYQQTPGQGLQFLFEYFSETQRNKGNFPGRFSGRQFSNSRSEMNVSTLELGDSALYLCASSLGPNKNIQYFGAGTRLSVL.

This chain connects TRBV10-3 to TRBJ2-5; D may be TRBD2 (6 bases). CDR1 is ENHRY, CDR2 SYGVKD, per germline. The CDR3 length is 15 residues. Trimming cost V 0 bases and J 3 bases, with 11 bases left between them. This CDR3 reads CAISESKGTEETQYF. The DNA of the CDR3 is TGTGCCATCAGTGAGTCGAAGGGGACTGAAGAGACCCAGTACTTC.

The chain links TRBV15 to TRBJ2-1, with D hard to call. Deletions cut 1 base from V and 7 bases from J, with 17 bases between. This CDR3 is 16 amino acids long. Germline values: CDR1 LNHNV, CDR2 YYDKDF (reference sequence). CDR3 sequence reads: CATSRVRQLHANEQFF. In DNA, the CDR3 is TGTGCCACCAGCAGAGTTCGCCAGCTTCATGCAAATGAGCAGTTCTTC.

This rearrangement joins TRBV3-1 to TRBJ2-5, with D possibly being TRBD1 (6 bases). CDR1 LGHDT and CDR2 YNNKEL come from the germline V gene (reference sequence). V dropped 2 bases and J dropped 2 bases, with 15 bases sitting between them. The CDR3 runs 16 residues. Written as DNA, the CDR3 is TGTGCCAGCAGCCAACTCATAGACAGGCCGCAAGAGACCCAGTACTTC. Translation: CASSQLIDRPQETQYF.

The chain is built from TRBV29-1 and TRBJ1-1; D is ambiguous. The CDR3 runs to 13 residues. The germline V gene has CDR1 SQVTM and CDR2 ANQGSEA. Trimming took off 4 bases at V and 1 base at J, with 10 bases between the two ends. The CDR3 sequence: CSVAGLSNTEAFF. The CDR3 nucleotides read TGCAGCGTTGCGGGATTATCGAACACTGAAGCTTTCTTT.

V usage is TRBV29-1 and J usage is TRBJ2-3, with D maybe TRBD2 (6 bases). CDR3 length equals 14 residues. Germline V gene data show CDR1 as SQVTM and CDR2 as ANQGSEA. The ends were cut back, 7 bases at V and 0 bases at J, with 14 bases in the middle. In DNA form, the CDR3 reads TGCAGCGAAAGGAGGGGCCTAAGCACAGATACGCAGTATTTT. It encodes CSERRGLSTDTQYF.

This clonotype appeared once. The rearrangement uses TRBV14 and TRBJ2-7; 7 bases match TRBD2. The germline gives CDR1 SGHDN, CDR2 FVKESK. The CDR3 runs to 15 residues. With V trimmed by 1 base and J by 2 bases, 5 bases remained unmatched. Here the CDR3 reads CASSQGYGGAYEQYF. CDR3 nucleotide sequence: TGTGCCAGCAGCCAAGGTTATGGGGGGGCCTACGAGCAGTACTTC.

This clonotype was counted only a few times. The V call is TRBV19, the J call TRBJ1-1, with 7 bases that match TRBD1. V was clipped by 9 bases and J by 7 bases; unmatched bases: 5. Germline V lookup: CDR1 LNHDA, CDR2 SQIVND (reference sequence). This CDR3 has 11 residues. The CDR3 DNA reads TGTGCCAGCCGGACAGGTTTTGAAGCTTTCTTT. As protein: CASRTGFEAFF.